These 26 T cell receptor beta chains share one sample of origin, sequenced in a study of T cells after yellow fever vaccination. TCRdb re-called the 5' RACE reads with MiXCR, one entry per CDR3 protein. The data contain 620,000 or so distinct CDR3 sequences, 9% to 15% of them seen just once; the ten biggest clones take up under 15%. This specimen was PBMCs, taken on the day of the yellow fever booster vaccination. Every receptor here comes from a man aged 30 to 39 who received the YFV17D yellow fever vaccine.

This clonotype has ten or more counts. The V call is TRBV19, the J call TRBJ2-1; 9 bases align to TRBD2. Looked up from germline, CDR1 is LNHDA and CDR2 is SQIVND (reference sequence). This CDR3 has 19 amino acids. After removal of 6 bases from V and 9 bases from J, the junction contained 24 bases not matched to a gene. The CDR3 DNA follows: TGTGCCAGTAGAACTGGGTGGGTAGCGGGAGATTCGAAGTCGACTGAGCAGTTCTTC. Translated, it gives CASRTGWVAGDSKSTEQFF.

This clonotype was counted between two and nine times. The chain has TRBV20-1 and TRBJ2-5, with 10 nucleotides matching TRBD2. The germline V gene has CDR1 DFQATT and CDR2 SNEGSKA (reference sequence). The CDR3 runs 13 residues. V was pared by 8 bases and J by 5 bases, with 8 bases of the junction left unmatched. In DNA, the CDR3 is TGCAGTAAAGTAGCGGGAGGTACGGAGACCCAGTACTTC. Amino acid sequence: CSKVAGGTETQYF.

This clonotype was counted a few times. The gene calls are TRBV21-1 and TRBJ2-1; TRBD2 is taken as the D call from the table, unchecked against the DNA. TRBV21-1 is a pseudogene locus. The CDR3 consists of 16 residues. This CDR3 reads CASSRGLAGVSDEQFF. The CDR3 DNA is TGTGCCAGCAGCAGGGGGCTAGCGGGAGTTTCGGATGAGCAGTTCTTC.

At least ten counts were recorded for this clonotype. The rearrangement uses TRBV4-2 and TRBJ1-2; possible D gene TRBD1, 6 bases. V lost 2 bases to trimming and J lost 5 bases, with 12 bases between them. The CDR3 covers 14 residues. The germline V gene encodes CDR1 LGHNA and CDR2 YNFKEQ. CDR3 amino acids: CASSQMTGVYGYTF. CDR3 sequence (DNA): TGTGCCAGCAGCCAAATGACAGGCGTGTATGGCTACACCTTC.

V gene TRBV5-4 combines with J gene TRBJ2-1; TRBD1 agrees at 7 bases. Per germline, CDR1 SGHNT and CDR2 YYREEE (reference sequence). V was clipped by 0 bases and J by 6 bases; unmatched bases: 9. The CDR3 length is 16 residues. DNA for the CDR3: TGTGCCAGCAGCTTGGCCTCGGCCCCAGGGGGCAATGAGCAGTTCTTC. This codes for CASSLASAPGGNEQFF.

This rearrangement joins TRBV29-1 to TRBJ2-7, with 12 bases matching TRBD1. This CDR3 has 14 residues. J gave up 2 bases and V 4 bases, and 3 bases lay outside the gene matches. Germline V CDR1 and CDR2: SQVTM, ANQGSEA. The CDR3 coding sequence is TGCAGCGTTGCCGGGACAGGGGGCCCCTACGAGCAGTACTTC. It yields the protein CSVAGTGGPYEQYF.

There are a few counts of this clonotype. The rearrangement uses TRBV7-2 and TRBJ2-5; D is perhaps TRBD2 (5 bases). The CDR3 extends over 14 amino acids. Germline CDR1 reads SGHTA; CDR2 reads FQGNSA. Trimming took 7 bases from V and 7 from J, leaving 19 bases between them. The CDR3 here is CASTVGRGVGTQYF. CDR3 nucleotides: TGTGCCAGCACCGTTGGGAGAGGCGTAGGGACCCAGTACTTC.

This clonotype came up many times. Compared with germline, one end of the junction differs, possibly owing to a read error. This chain links TRBV5-1 with TRBJ2-5; 7 bases are a match to TRBD1. This CDR3 has 14 amino acids. Per the germline V gene, CDR1 is SGHRS and CDR2 is YFSETQ. The chain's CDR3 is CASSLGTVQETQYF. CDR3 coding DNA: TGTGCCAGCAGTCTCGGGACAGTTCAAGAGACCCAGTACTTC.

The chain combines TRBV12-3 or TRBV12-4 with TRBJ2-7, with D unresolved. The CDR3 loop spans 13 amino acids. V lost 6 bases to trimming and J lost 0 bases, with 9 bases between them. CDR3: CASRGIGSYEQYF. CDR3 DNA: TGTGCCAGCAGGGGGATCGGCTCCTACGAGCAGTACTTC.

The chain joins TRBV15 to TRBJ2-3, with D maybe TRBD2 (5 bases). This CDR3 is built from 16 residues. V gave up 7 bases and J gave up 4 bases, with 21 bases separating them. Germline CDR1 is LNHNV and CDR2 is YYDKDF (reference sequence). The CDR3 loop is CATTSTQLGGADTQYF. DNA of the CDR3: TGTGCCACCACCTCGACCCAACTAGGTGGGGCAGATACGCAGTATTTT.

In this sample, this clonotype turned up a few times. V gene TRBV15 combines with J gene TRBJ2-7; D call uncertain. In germline, CDR1 is LNHNV, CDR2 YYDKDF (reference sequence). The CDR3 contains 14 residues. Trimming stripped 1 base from V and 4 bases from J, with 11 bases between. The CDR3 DNA reads TGTGCCACCAGCAGAGGGGATCTACAGTACGAGCAGTACTTC. Residues: CATSRGDLQYEQYF.

This clonotype was observed a handful of times. The rearrangement uses TRBV23-1 and TRBJ2-5, with no clear D. TRBV23-1 is reported as an ORF; its role is uncertain. The CDR3 runs 15 residues. V was pared by 0 bases and J by 2 bases, with 10 bases between. The CDR3 DNA sequence: TGCGCCAGCAGTCAATCGGTCCTAGATCAAGAGACCCAGTACTTC. Amino acid sequence: CASSQSVLDQETQYF.

This chain uses TRBV15 with TRBJ2-5; a possible D gene is TRBD1 (6 bases). The V gene's germline CDR1 is LNHNV and CDR2 YYDKDF (reference sequence). Trimming left V 0 bases short and J 5 bases short, with 16 bases between. The CDR3 runs 16 residues. For the CDR3, the DNA is TGTGCCACCAGCAGAGATGGGGGCAGAGGGACGGAGACCCAGTACTTC. Its protein is CATSRDGGRGTETQYF.

This clonotype was picked up a small number of times. The chain employs TRBV12-3 or TRBV12-4 and TRBJ2-3; a weak D match, TRBD2 (5 bases). V lost 8 bases, J lost 0 bases, and 9 bases lay in between. This CDR3 contains 13 residues. CDR3: CASGSFSTDTQYF. The CDR3 region has the DNA TGTGCCAGCGGGAGTTTCAGCACAGATACGCAGTATTTT.

CDR3 DNA sequence: TGCGCCAGCAGCTTGCGACAGACCTCCGACTATGGCTACACCTTC. Its translation: CASSLRQTSDYGYTF. The chain employs TRBV5-1 and TRBJ1-2, with a possible D match to TRBD1 (5 bases). Trimming took off 1 base at V and 3 bases at J, with 13 bases between the two ends. The CDR3 sequence is 15 residues long. Germline V gene lookup returns CDR1 SGHRS and CDR2 YFSETQ.

The table lists this clonotype with a few counts. The chain combines TRBV20-1 with TRBJ2-3; 12 bases line up with TRBD2. The CDR3 sequence is 14 residues long. CDR1 and CDR2 (germline): DFQATT, SNEGSKA (reference sequence). V lost 6 bases and J lost 3; bases outside the gene matches: 4. CDR3 in amino acids: CSASTSGRTDTQYF. The CDR3 coding sequence is TGCAGTGCGTCGACTAGCGGGAGAACAGATACGCAGTATTTT.

The chain carries TRBV6-2 or TRBV6-3 and TRBJ2-7; maybe TRBD2 (6 bases). This CDR3 region has 13 residues. In germline, CDR1 is MNHEY, CDR2 SVGEGT. V shed 8 bases and J shed 3 bases, with 14 bases lying between them. The CDR3 here is CASARGEFYEQYF. As DNA, the CDR3 is TGTGCCAGCGCCCGCGGGGAATTCTACGAGCAGTACTTC.

This clonotype was detected a few times. CDR3 in DNA: TGTGCCAGCTCACCACCCACTTGGATGAGCGGGAGCGCAGATACGCAGTATTTT. Translated: CASSPPTWMSGSADTQYF. This chain joins TRBV18 and TRBJ2-3, with 8 bases lining up with TRBD2. V gave up 0 bases and J gave up 4 bases; unmatched junction bases: 12. In germline, CDR1 is KGHSH, CDR2 LQKENI. This CDR3 is 18 amino acids long. Variable domain in full (rest from reference TRBV18 and TRBJ2-3): NAGVMQNPRHLVRRRGQEARLRCSPMKGHSHVYWYRQLPEEGLKFMVYLQKENIIDESGMPKERFSAEFPKEGPSILRIQQVVRGDSAAYFCASSPPTWMSGSADTQYFGPGTRLTVL.

The chain couples TRBV27 to TRBJ2-3, with D possibly matching TRBD2 (6 bases). The V gene's germline CDR1 is MNHEY and CDR2 SMNVEV (reference sequence). The CDR3 has 19 residues. V lost 4 bases, J lost 3 bases, and 26 bases lay in between. In nucleotides, the CDR3 is TGTGCCAGCAGTTCGGGGTTAGGGTTCGGGAGTGTGCATACAGATACGCAGTATTTT. Translating gives CASSSGLGFGSVHTDTQYF.

V and J are TRBV20-1 and TRBJ1-1; TRBD1 is a possible D gene (5 bases). This CDR3 has 14 amino acids. With 8 bases removed from V and 2 bases from J, the gap between germline ends came to 18 bases. Germline V gene data show CDR1 as DFQATT and CDR2 as SNEGSKA (reference sequence). CDR3 nucleotides: TGCAGTCCCCAATGGGGCCCTCTTAACACTGAAGCTTTCTTT. This sequence encodes CSPQWGPLNTEAFF.

This clonotype was found many times. This chain joins TRBV6-6 and TRBJ1-1; D is unresolved. Trimming removed 0 bases at V and 5 bases at J, with 7 bases between. Germline V gene sequence: CDR1 MNHNY, CDR2 SVGAGI (reference sequence). The length of the CDR3 is 13 residues. The CDR3 is CASSYSTPTEAFF. The CDR3, as DNA: TGTGCCAGCAGTTACTCGACGCCGACTGAAGCTTTCTTT.

This clonotype was observed a few times. The gene calls are TRBV10-3 and TRBJ2-3; 7 bases map to TRBD2. Germline V gene lookup returns CDR1 ENHRY and CDR2 SYGVKD. CDR3 length: 11 amino acids. V dropped 9 bases and J dropped 10; count of bases not matched to a gene: 7. For the CDR3, the DNA is TGTGCCATAGAGAGTGGGGGGGCGCAGTATTTT. This encodes CAIESGGAQYF.

The chain combines TRBV20-1 with TRBJ2-7, with D unclear. V shed 0 bases and J shed 6 bases, with 12 bases lying between them. Germline CDR1 reads DFQATT; CDR2 reads SNEGSKA (reference sequence). This CDR3 is built from 13 residues. CDR3 in amino acids: CSAREHATSEQYF. The CDR3 DNA reads as TGCAGTGCTAGAGAACACGCAACTTCCGAGCAGTACTTC.

This clonotype was recorded many times. The V call is TRBV10-3, the J call TRBJ2-7; maybe TRBD1 (6 bases). CDR1 and CDR2 (germline): ENHRY, SYGVKD. With 2 bases removed from V and 2 bases from J, the gap between germline ends came to 16 bases. This CDR3 is built from 16 residues. The CDR3 nucleotides are TGTGCCATCAGTGAGGGACAGACAACCTATCCCTACGAGCAGTACTTC. Its translation: CAISEGQTTYPYEQYF.

The sample holds a few counts of this clonotype. The chain carries TRBV20-1 and TRBJ2-7; no definite D call. Trimming left V 6 bases short and J 4 bases short, with 13 bases between. The CDR3 contains 12 residues. Germline V gives CDR1 DFQATT, CDR2 SNEGSKA (reference sequence). CDR3 DNA: TGCAGTGCCCCCACCAGGAATTACGAGCAGTACTTC. Its protein is CSAPTRNYEQYF.

The J gene is TRBJ2-5, the V gene TRBV20-1, with D unclear. From germline, CDR1 is DFQATT and CDR2 SNEGSKA (reference sequence). This CDR3 spans 12 amino acids. Deletions cut 6 bases from V and 3 bases from J, with 11 bases between. CDR3 residues: CSATSVEETQYF. CDR3 bases: TGCAGTGCCACCTCGGTAGAAGAGACCCAGTACTTC.